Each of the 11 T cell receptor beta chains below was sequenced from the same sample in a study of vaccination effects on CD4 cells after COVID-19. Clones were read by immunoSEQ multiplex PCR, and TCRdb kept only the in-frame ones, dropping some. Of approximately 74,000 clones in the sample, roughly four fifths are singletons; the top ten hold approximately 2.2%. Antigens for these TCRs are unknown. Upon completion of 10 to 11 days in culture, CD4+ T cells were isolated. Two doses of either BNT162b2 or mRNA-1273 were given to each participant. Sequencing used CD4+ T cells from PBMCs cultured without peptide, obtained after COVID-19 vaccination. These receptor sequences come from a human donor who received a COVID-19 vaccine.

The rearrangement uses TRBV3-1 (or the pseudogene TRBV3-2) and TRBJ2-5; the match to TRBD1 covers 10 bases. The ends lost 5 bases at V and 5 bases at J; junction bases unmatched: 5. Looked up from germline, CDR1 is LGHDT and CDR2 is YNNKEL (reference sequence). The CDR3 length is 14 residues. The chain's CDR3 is CASSKGTGVETQYF. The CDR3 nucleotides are TGTGCCAGCAGCAAAGGGACAGGGGTTGAGACCCAGTACTTC.

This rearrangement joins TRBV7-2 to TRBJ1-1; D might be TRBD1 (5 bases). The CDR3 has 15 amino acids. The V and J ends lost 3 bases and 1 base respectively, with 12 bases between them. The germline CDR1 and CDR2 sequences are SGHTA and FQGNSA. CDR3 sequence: CASSFQGSTNTEAFF. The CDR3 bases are TGTGCCAGCAGCTTTCAGGGCAGCACGAACACTGAAGCTTTCTTT.

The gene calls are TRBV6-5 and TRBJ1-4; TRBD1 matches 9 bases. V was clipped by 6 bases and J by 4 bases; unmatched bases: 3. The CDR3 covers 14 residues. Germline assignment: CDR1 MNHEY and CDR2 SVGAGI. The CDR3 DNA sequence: TGTGCCAGCAGCACAGGGGGCTTTAATGAAAAACTGTTTTTT. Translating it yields CASSTGGFNEKLFF.

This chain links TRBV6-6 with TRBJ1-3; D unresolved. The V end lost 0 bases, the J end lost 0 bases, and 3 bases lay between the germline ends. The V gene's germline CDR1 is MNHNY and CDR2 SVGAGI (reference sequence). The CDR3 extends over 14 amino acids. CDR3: CASSYSFSGNTIYF. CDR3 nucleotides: TGTGCCAGCAGTTACTCCTTCTCTGGAAACACCATATATTTT.

The CDR3 region has the DNA TGTGCCAGCAGCCGCGCTCCGGACATTAGCAATCAGCCCCAGCATTTT. Its translation: CASSRAPDISNQPQHF. This chain uses TRBV9 with TRBJ1-5; tentatively, D is TRBD1 (5 bases). V dropped 4 bases and J dropped 0 bases, with 14 bases sitting between them. From germline, CDR1 is SGDLS and CDR2 YYNGEE. The CDR3 length is 16 residues. The full variable domain, completed using reference TRBV9 and TRBJ1-5, is DSGVTQTPKHLITATGQRVTLRCSPRSGDLSVYWYQQSLDQGLQFLIQYYNGEERAKGNILERFSAQQFPDLHSELNLSSLELGDSALYFCASSRAPDISNQPQHFGDGTRLSIL.

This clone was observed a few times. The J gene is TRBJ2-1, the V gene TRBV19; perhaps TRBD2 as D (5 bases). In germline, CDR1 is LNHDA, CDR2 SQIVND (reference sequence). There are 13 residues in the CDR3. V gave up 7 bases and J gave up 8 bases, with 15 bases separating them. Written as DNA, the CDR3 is TGTGCCAGTACCGGGGTTAGGCGGTATGAGCAGTTCTTC. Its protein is CASTGVRRYEQFF.

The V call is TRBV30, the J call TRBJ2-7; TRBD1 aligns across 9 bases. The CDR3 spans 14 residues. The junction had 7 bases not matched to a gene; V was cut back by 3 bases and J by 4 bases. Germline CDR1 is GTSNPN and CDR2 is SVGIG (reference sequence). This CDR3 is CAWRRTGEGYEQYV. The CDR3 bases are TGTGCCTGGAGGCGGACAGGGGAAGGGTACGAGCAGTACGTC.

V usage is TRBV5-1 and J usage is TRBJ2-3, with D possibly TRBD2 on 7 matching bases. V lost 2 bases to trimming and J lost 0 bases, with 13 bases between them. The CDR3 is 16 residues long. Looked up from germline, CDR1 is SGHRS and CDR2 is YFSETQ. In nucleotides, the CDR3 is TGCGCCAGCAGCTTTATGGCGGGGGCTAGCACAGATACGCAGTATTTT. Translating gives CASSFMAGASTDTQYF.

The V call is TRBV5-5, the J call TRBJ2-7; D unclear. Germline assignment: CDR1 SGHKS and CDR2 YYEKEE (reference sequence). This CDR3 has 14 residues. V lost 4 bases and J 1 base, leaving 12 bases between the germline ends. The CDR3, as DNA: TGTGCCAGCAGCACCCAGTCCCCTTCCTACGAGCAGTACGTC. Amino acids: CASSTQSPSYEQYV.

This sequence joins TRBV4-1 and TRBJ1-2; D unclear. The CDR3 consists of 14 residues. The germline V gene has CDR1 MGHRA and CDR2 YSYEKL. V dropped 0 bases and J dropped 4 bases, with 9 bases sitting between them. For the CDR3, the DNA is TGCGCCAGCAGCCAAGATGTCGGCTTCTATGGCTACACCTTC. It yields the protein CASSQDVGFYGYTF.

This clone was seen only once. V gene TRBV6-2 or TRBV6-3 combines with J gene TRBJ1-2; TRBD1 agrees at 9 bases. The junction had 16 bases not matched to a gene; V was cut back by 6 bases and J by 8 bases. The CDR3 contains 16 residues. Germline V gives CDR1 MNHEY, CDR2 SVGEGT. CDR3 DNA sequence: TGTGCCAGCAGCTTACTCCGGGACAGGGACCTAGAAGGCTACACCTTC. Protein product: CASSLLRDRDLEGYTF.